The 21 T cell receptor beta chains in this list originate from one sample, sequenced in a study of beta chain features in type 1 diabetes (dated by TCRdb to 2016 to 2019). Preparation of the library involved the immunoSEQ multiplex PCR assay. The High Capacity cDNA Reverse Transcription Kit was used to reverse transcribe all of the isolated RNA, meaning that expressed TCRB transcripts were what got sequenced. TCRdb mirrors the immuneACCESS table, restricted to in-frame sequences. Some clones are absent from its copies; in checked studies, under half trace to an unresolved V gene, and the reason for the others is unknown. The sample includes under 250,000 clones, with 13% to 15% observed a single time. The ten top clones hold about 0.03% of the sample. The sample taken for sequencing was naive CD4+ T cells from blood. Per the publication, the cell subset or site label means: true naive CD4+ T cells. The receptor source for this set is a woman aged 40 to 50 in good health.

The rearrangement uses TRBV4-2 and TRBJ1-5; TRBD1 is a possible D gene (6 bases). This CDR3 is 15 amino acids long. Looked up from germline, CDR1 is LGHNA and CDR2 is YNFKEQ. Trimming took off 3 bases at V and 6 bases at J, with 15 bases between the two ends. CDR3 in DNA: TGTGCCAGCAGCCAGGGTACGGGGGGCCCTCAGCCCCAGCATTTT. It yields the protein CASSQGTGGPQPQHF.

This clone was seen a handful of times. J is TRBJ2-4 and V is TRBV19; 10 bases are shared with TRBD2. Trimming removed 9 bases from V and 5 bases from J; junction bases left unmatched: 10. The CDR3 spans 15 residues. The germline V gene encodes CDR1 LNHDA and CDR2 SQIVND (reference sequence). The CDR3 DNA follows: TGTGCCAGCCTTGGAGCGGGGGGGAACCAAAACATTCAGTACTTC. It yields the protein CASLGAGGNQNIQYF. Supplemented by reference TRBV19 and TRBJ2-4, the full variable domain reads DGGITQSPKYLFRKEGQNVTLSCEQNLNHDAMYWYRQDPGQGLRLIYYSQIVNDFQKGDIAEGYSVSREKKESFPLTVTSAQKNPTAFYLCASLGAGGNQNIQYFGAGTRLSVL.

This chain uses TRBV6-1 with TRBJ1-4; no clear D gene. With 3 bases removed from V and 8 bases from J, the gap between germline ends came to 10 bases. CDR3 length: 13 residues. The germline V gene encodes CDR1 MNHNS and CDR2 SASEGT. The CDR3 spells CASSDPVLEKLFF. DNA for the CDR3: TGTGCCAGCAGTGACCCCGTTTTGGAAAAACTGTTTTTT.

This clone was found a few times. This chain joins TRBV4-3 and TRBJ2-6; 9 positions agree with TRBD1. After removal of 0 bases from V and 6 bases from J, the junction contained 12 bases not matched to a gene. The germline gives CDR1 LGHNA, CDR2 YSLEER. This CDR3 has 19 amino acids. The chain's CDR3 is CASSQDIGTGSIKANVLTF. CDR3 DNA sequence: TGCGCCAGCAGCCAAGATATTGGGACAGGGAGTATTAAGGCCAACGTCCTGACTTTC.

This chain uses TRBV5-1 with TRBJ2-7, with TRBD2 matching over 7 bases. The CDR3 is 13 amino acids. V dropped 1 base and J dropped 7; count of bases not matched to a gene: 5. Germline V CDR1 and CDR2: SGHRS, YFSETQ. The CDR3: CASSLRIGGEQYF. Here the CDR3 DNA reads TGCGCCAGCAGCTTGAGAATCGGGGGGGAGCAGTACTTC. Full variable domain (missing parts from reference TRBV5-1 and TRBJ2-7): KAGVTQTPRYLIKTRGQQVTLSCSPISGHRSVSWYQQTPGQGLQFLFEYFSETQRNKGNFPGRFSGRQFSNSRSEMNVSTLELGDSALYLCASSLRIGGEQYFGPGTRLTVT.

This rearrangement joins TRBV2 to TRBJ2-5; D may be TRBD1 (5 bases). Trimming took 4 bases from V and 2 from J, leaving 14 bases between them. The CDR3 has 15 amino acids. CDR1 is SNHLY, CDR2 FYNNEI, per germline. This chain's CDR3 is CASSADTRTQETQYF. Written as DNA, the CDR3 is TGTGCCAGCAGTGCGGACACGAGAACACAAGAGACCCAGTACTTC.

This clone was recorded only once. The V gene is TRBV2, the J gene TRBJ2-3, with D tentatively TRBD2 (5 bases). The length of the CDR3 is 13 residues. Trimming left V 7 bases short and J 2 bases short, with 10 bases between. Germline V gene data show CDR1 as SNHLY and CDR2 as FYNNEI. DNA of the CDR3: TGTGCCAGCACGGGCGGGTTCACAGATACGCAGTATTTT. It codes for CASTGGFTDTQYF.

There are a few counts of this clone. The gene calls are TRBV5-1 and TRBJ1-5; 9 nucleotides match TRBD1. Looked up from germline, CDR1 is SGHRS and CDR2 is YFSETQ. The V gene end was trimmed by 2 bases and the J gene end by 3 bases; junction bases not matched to a gene: 6. This CDR3 region has 16 residues. The CDR3 is CASSLDGTGYNQPQHF. CDR3 DNA: TGCGCCAGCAGCTTAGACGGGACAGGGTACAATCAGCCCCAGCATTTT.

The chain has TRBV6-5 and TRBJ1-1, with D possibly being TRBD1 (5 bases). Trimming shortened V by 5 bases and J by 11 bases, and 15 bases separated the two germline ends. Germline loops: CDR1 MNHEY, CDR2 SVGAGI. CDR3 size: 12 residues. The CDR3 region is CASSTPGWWAFF. The CDR3 coding sequence is TGTGCCAGCAGTACCCCAGGGTGGTGGGCTTTCTTT.

Written as DNA, the CDR3 is TGCGCCAGCAGCCTCGGGGGAGGGGAATATTTT. It translates to CASSLGGGEYF. The chain is built from TRBV10-2 and TRBJ2-3, with 7 nucleotides matching TRBD2. This CDR3 comprises 11 residues. Per germline, CDR1 WSHSY and CDR2 SAAADI. Trimming took 6 bases from V and 15 from J; bases not matched to a gene: 9.

V is TRBV7-9 and J is TRBJ1-1; D is undetermined. V was trimmed by 0 bases and J by 4 bases, leaving 6 bases between them. CDR3 length: 13 amino acids. Germline V lookup: CDR1 SEHNR, CDR2 FQNEAQ (reference sequence). CDR3 nucleotide sequence: TGTGCCAGCAGCTTAGCCCGCGGCACTGAAGCTTTCTTT. Protein: CASSLARGTEAFF.

This clone was counted at least ten times. The chain has TRBV4-3 and TRBJ1-2; D not certain. CDR1 is LGHNA, CDR2 YSLEER, per germline. The ends were cut back, 1 base at V and 2 bases at J, with 8 bases in the middle. This CDR3 contains 14 residues. The CDR3 loop is CASSQVDWNYGYTF. CDR3 bases: TGCGCCAGCAGCCAAGTAGACTGGAACTATGGCTACACCTTC.

V usage is TRBV25-1 and J usage is TRBJ2-7; unclear D gene. Germline V gene data show CDR1 as MGHDK and CDR2 as SYGVNS. CDR3 length: 13 residues. Trimming took off 1 base at V and 7 bases at J, with 11 bases between the two ends. The CDR3 DNA is TGTGCCAGCAGTGAATGGCAGAGAGGAGAGCAGTACTTC. It encodes CASSEWQRGEQYF.

V gene TRBV6-1 combines with J gene TRBJ1-5, with 10 positions matching TRBD1. Germline values: CDR1 MNHNS, CDR2 SASEGT. V trimming: 4 bases; J trimming: 4 bases; junction bases outside the gene matches: 10. This CDR3 is built from 17 residues. The CDR3 here is CASSASRTGGGNQPQHF. The CDR3 coding sequence is TGTGCCAGCAGTGCATCGCGGACAGGGGGAGGTAATCAGCCCCAGCATTTT.

The rearrangement joins TRBV11-1 to TRBJ2-4; TRBD2 agrees at 14 bases. The CDR3 covers 15 residues. Germline-derived CDR1 and CDR2 are SGHAT and FQDESV (reference sequence). Trimming at V came to 5 bases and at J to 7 bases, leaving 4 bases not matched to a gene. The CDR3 nucleotides are TGTGCCAGCAGCCCCGGGACTAGCGGGGGTAACATTCAGTACTTC. It is translated as CASSPGTSGGNIQYF.

This clone has a handful of counts. V is TRBV18 and J is TRBJ1-2; perhaps TRBD1 as D (5 bases). The CDR3 contains 14 residues. Germline CDR1 is KGHSH and CDR2 is LQKENI. Trimming took off 3 bases at V and 2 bases at J, with 10 bases between the two ends. CDR3: CASSPTDRNYGYTF. The CDR3, as DNA: TGTGCCAGCTCACCCACAGACAGAAACTATGGCTACACCTTC. The full variable domain, its missing parts supplied by reference TRBV18 and TRBJ1-2, is NAGVMQNPRHLVRRRGQEARLRCSPMKGHSHVYWYRQLPEEGLKFMVYLQKENIIDESGMPKERFSAEFPKEGPSILRIQQVVRGDSAAYFCASSPTDRNYGYTFGSGTRLTVV.

Only a few counts were recorded for this clone. The rearrangement uses TRBV5-6 and TRBJ1-1; 7 nucleotides agree with TRBD1. Germline CDR1 and CDR2: SGHDT and YYEEEE. V shed 2 bases and J 1 base; nucleotides not matched to a gene: 8. This CDR3 has 16 amino acids. CDR3 sequence: CASSFVSDRANTEAFF. The CDR3 DNA reads TGTGCCAGCAGCTTTGTGAGTGACAGGGCGAACACTGAAGCTTTCTTT.

V is TRBV5-1 and J is TRBJ2-5, with D hard to call. Trimming cost V 1 base and J 2 bases, with 9 bases left between them. CDR3 length: 14 amino acids. CDR1 SGHRS and CDR2 YFSETQ come from the germline V gene. CDR3 region: CASSLQGRQETQYF. CDR3 coding DNA: TGCGCCAGCAGCTTGCAAGGCAGGCAAGAGACCCAGTACTTC.

This clone turned up a few times. This sequence joins TRBV2 and TRBJ1-1; weak D call: TRBD1 (6 bases). The CDR3 runs to 13 residues. Germline V gene sequence: CDR1 SNHLY, CDR2 FYNNEI. The V gene lost 5 bases and the J gene lost 1 base, with 8 bases spanning the gap. CDR3 nucleotide sequence: TGTGCCAGCAGTCAGGGGCCGAACACTGAAGCTTTCTTT. This encodes CASSQGPNTEAFF.

The chain joins TRBV5-1 to TRBJ2-5, with D tentatively TRBD2 (6 bases). This CDR3 region has 13 residues. V dropped 4 bases and J dropped 3 bases, with 10 bases sitting between them. Germline V CDR1 and CDR2: SGHRS, YFSETQ. The CDR3 spells CASSTWGEETQYF. CDR3 coding DNA: TGCGCCAGCAGCACCTGGGGGGAAGAGACCCAGTACTTC.

This clone was counted between two and nine times. The chain couples TRBV4-2 to TRBJ2-1; tentative D call: TRBD2 (7 bases). The V end lost 4 bases, the J end lost 6 bases, and 19 bases lay between the germline ends. The CDR3 totals 16 residues. Per germline, CDR1 LGHNA and CDR2 YNFKEQ. CDR3 in amino acids: CASSRLQGGAINEQFF. The CDR3 DNA reads TGTGCCAGCAGCCGACTACAGGGAGGGGCTATCAATGAGCAGTTCTTC.